A selection of T cell receptor beta chains follows, all from one sample in a study of identical twins. Using its own MiXCR run on the 5' RACE reads, TCRdb lists one record per CDR3 protein. The data contain about 250,000 distinct CDR3 sequences, 7.5% of them singletons. These same data were also listed under a study on yellow fever vaccine responses in identical twins.

The sequencing sample was made of CD8+ T cells sorted from blood. These receptor sequences come from a woman aged 18-29 years in good health. CDR3s include the opening cysteine and the closing phenylalanine or tryptophan. The D gene is left open where the match is weak. Clone size, where shown, is once, few, many, or a class for clones that have expanded.

d_call	v_call	j_call	clone_size	cdr3_aa	cdr3_nt
-	TRBV20-1	TRBJ1-1	few	CSARPPGGLNTEAFF	TGCAGTGCTAGGCCCCCCGGGGGGTTGAACACTGAAGCTTTCTTT
TRBD2	TRBV20-1	TRBJ2-3	few	CCARDVVGLAVRDTQYF	TGCTGTGCTAGAGATGTGGTGGGACTAGCGGTCCGGGATACGCAGTATTTT
TRBD2	TRBV5-1	TRBJ2-1	many	CASTESGASWYNEQFF	TGCGCCAGCACCGAAAGCGGGGCCTCCTGGTACAATGAGCAGTTCTTC
-	TRBV20-1	TRBJ1-1	many	CSASAVNTEAFF	TGCAGTGCCAGCGCAGTGAACACTGAAGCTTTCTTT
-	TRBV28	TRBJ2-7	-	CASSFETRTYEQYF	TGTGCCAGCAGTTTCGAGACGAGGACCTACGAGCAGTACTTC
TRBD2	TRBV4-1	TRBJ2-3	many	CASSHRTSDSDTQYF	TGCGCCAGCAGCCACCGGACTAGCGACTCAGATACGCAGTATTTT
-	TRBV7-9	TRBJ2-3	many	CASSSPDSTDTQYF	TGTGCCAGCAGTTCGCCGGATAGCACAGATACGCAGTATTTT
TRBD1	TRBV10-3	TRBJ2-6	few	CAISPFRGNGANVLTF	TGTGCCATCAGCCCCTTCAGGGGGAACGGGGCCAACGTCCTGACTTTC
-	TRBV29-1	TRBJ2-3	few	CSVGGGADTQYF	TGCAGCGTTGGGGGTGGGGCAGATACGCAGTATTTT
-	TRBV12-3/TRBV12-4	TRBJ2-7	many	CASRYEQYF	TGTGCCAGCAGATACGAGCAGTACTTC
-	TRBV6-5	TRBJ2-2	many	CASSAGQTGELFF	TGTGCCAGCAGCGCCGGACAGACCGGGGAGCTGTTTTTT